This note documents a single T cell receptor beta chain sequence. Its target is not known. Measured with immunoSEQ multiplex PCR; TCRdb has only the in-frame clones, and not every one. Of about 140,000 clones in the sample, under 95% were seen once. The data stem from a study of T cell responses to AZD1222 COVID-19 vaccine. With 4 bases removed from V and 5 bases from J, the gap between germline ends came to 18 bases. Germline-derived CDR1 and CDR2 are SGHDT and YYEEEE. CDR3 length equals 15 residues. Study-level results: Mostly white British, mostly female donors; authors suggested clonal diversity may be underestimated. Nearly half of the spike-specific TCRs reportedly recognize variant regions that carry no mutations. In all cases, repertoires were sampled only after the peak T cell response.

This chain joins TRBV5-6 and TRBJ1-1, with D perhaps TRBD1 (6 bases). This clonotype originated in an adult in good health. Sequenced here: peripheral blood, sampled on day 0 of AZD1222 vaccination. CDR3 DNA: TGTGCCAGCAGCCAAAAGGTAGGGAGGGGGACTGAAGCTTTCTTT. This encodes CASSQKVGRGTEAFF.